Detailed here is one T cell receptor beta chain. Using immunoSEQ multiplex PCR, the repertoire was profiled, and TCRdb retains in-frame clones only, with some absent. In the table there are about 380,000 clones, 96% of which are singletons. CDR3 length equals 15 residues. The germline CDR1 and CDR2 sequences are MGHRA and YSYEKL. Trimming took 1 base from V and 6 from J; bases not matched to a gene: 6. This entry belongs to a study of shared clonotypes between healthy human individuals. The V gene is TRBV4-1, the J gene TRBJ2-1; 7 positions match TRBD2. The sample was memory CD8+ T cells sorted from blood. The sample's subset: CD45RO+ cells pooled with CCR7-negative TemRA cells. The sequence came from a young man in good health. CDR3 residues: CASSQAREVGNEQFF. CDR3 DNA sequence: TGCGCCAGCAGCCAAGCTCGGGAGGTGGGCAATGAGCAGTTCTTC.